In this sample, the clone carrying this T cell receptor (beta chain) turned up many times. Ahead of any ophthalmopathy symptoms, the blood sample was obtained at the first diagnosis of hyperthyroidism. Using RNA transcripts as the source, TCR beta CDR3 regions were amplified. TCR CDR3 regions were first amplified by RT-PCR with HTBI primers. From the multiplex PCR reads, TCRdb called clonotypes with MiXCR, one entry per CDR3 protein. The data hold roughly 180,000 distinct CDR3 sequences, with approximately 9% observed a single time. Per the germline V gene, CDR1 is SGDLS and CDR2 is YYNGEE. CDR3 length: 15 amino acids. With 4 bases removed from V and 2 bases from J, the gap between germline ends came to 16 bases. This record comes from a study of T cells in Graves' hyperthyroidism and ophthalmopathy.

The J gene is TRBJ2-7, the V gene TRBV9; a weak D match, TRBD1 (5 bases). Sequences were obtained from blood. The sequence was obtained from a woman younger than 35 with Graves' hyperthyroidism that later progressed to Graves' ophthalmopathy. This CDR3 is CASSPEPDRPYEQYF. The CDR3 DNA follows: TGTGCCAGCAGCCCCGAACCTGACAGACCCTACGAGCAGTACTTC.